This passage covers 25 T cell receptor beta chains from one sample sequenced in a study of CD8 T cells in Susac syndrome. After extraction with the RNeasy kit, roughly 0.45 to 1 ug of the RNA was reverse transcribed using random hexamers. TCRdb re-derived calls from the immunoSEQ multiplex PCR reads in MiXCR, one entry per CDR3 protein. The sample lists about 280,000 distinct CDR3 sequences; approximately 85% were seen once. The source material was CD8+ T cells from PBMCs. The origin of the receptors is a human donor with multiple sclerosis.

The chain employs TRBV7-9 and TRBJ2-7; D tentatively fits TRBD1 or TRBD2 (5 bases each). With 5 bases removed from V and 6 bases from J, the gap between germline ends came to 17 bases. The CDR3 spans 14 residues. Germline V gene data show CDR1 as SEHNR and CDR2 as FQNEAQ (reference sequence). As DNA, the CDR3 is TGTGCCAGCAGCCTCTGGGACGGCCGGACCGAGCAGTACTTC. Its protein product is CASSLWDGRTEQYF.

The chain links TRBV25-1 to TRBJ2-3; D ambiguous. Between the trimmed V and J ends, which lost 9 bases and 2 bases, there was a span of 6 bases. Germline CDR1 is MGHDK and CDR2 is SYGVNS. The CDR3 runs to 11 residues. The CDR3 DNA follows: TGTGCCAGTCTGTACACAGATACGCAGTATTTT. This translates into CASLYTDTQYF.

The genes are TRBV3-1 and TRBJ2-7; perhaps TRBD2 as D (5 bases). The germline V gene has CDR1 LGHDT and CDR2 YNNKEL (reference sequence). The CDR3 length is 17 residues. Trimming took 1 base from V and 2 from J, leaving 18 bases between them. The CDR3 loop is CASSQVSEGLLPYEQYF. The CDR3 nucleotides read TGTGCCAGCAGCCAAGTTTCCGAGGGTTTACTCCCCTACGAGCAGTACTTC.

The chain recombines TRBV7-3 with TRBJ2-1; D gene ambiguous. Germline CDR1 SGHTA, CDR2 FQGTGA. With 0 bases removed from V and 0 bases from J, the gap between germline ends came to 6 bases. The length of the CDR3 is 15 residues. The CDR3: CASSLTLDSYNEQFF. In DNA form, the CDR3 reads TGTGCCAGCAGCTTAACCTTGGACTCCTACAATGAGCAGTTCTTC. Filled out from reference TRBV7-3 and TRBJ2-1, the complete variable domain reads GAGVSQTPSNKVTEKGKYVELRCDPISGHTALYWYRQSLGQGPEFLIYFQGTGAADDSGLPNDRFFAVRPEGSVSTLKIQRTERGDSAVYLCASSLTLDSYNEQFFGPGTRLTVL.

This chain connects TRBV6-5 to TRBJ2-1; D is possibly TRBD2 (6 bases). Germline V gene sequence: CDR1 MNHEY, CDR2 SVGAGI. V was shortened by 4 bases and J by 9 bases, with 19 bases between the two germline ends. CDR3 size: 15 residues. CDR3 loop: CASSSRPAGSGEQFF. The CDR3 nucleotides are TGTGCCAGCAGTTCTCGCCCCGCGGGGTCGGGTGAGCAGTTCTTC.

The V call is TRBV2, the J call TRBJ1-2; maybe TRBD1 (5 bases). Trimming removed 7 bases at V and 8 bases at J, with 14 bases between. The CDR3 loop spans 12 amino acids. Looked up from germline, CDR1 is SNHLY and CDR2 is FYNNEI. The chain's CDR3 is CASKGAQKGYTF. The CDR3 bases are TGTGCCAGCAAAGGGGCGCAGAAAGGCTACACCTTC.

This clonotype was seen once. The chain couples TRBV6-1 to TRBJ1-2; 9 positions match TRBD1. Germline trimming cut 5 bases from V and 4 bases from J; bases unmatched to any gene: 17. This CDR3 has 18 amino acids. Germline V CDR1 and CDR2: MNHNS, SASEGT. In DNA, the CDR3 is TGTGCCAGCAGTCTCATTCCGGGACAGGGCATTTCAGCCTATGGCTACACCTTC. As protein: CASSLIPGQGISAYGYTF.

The chain employs TRBV20-1 and TRBJ1-3; the D gene is possibly TRBD1 (5 bases). Trimming took 5 bases from V and 3 from J, leaving 14 bases between them. The CDR3 totals 14 residues. Germline V gene data show CDR1 as DFQATT and CDR2 as SNEGSKA (reference sequence). The chain's CDR3 is CSAVPDSYGNTIYF. CDR3 coding DNA: TGCAGTGCTGTCCCCGACAGTTATGGAAACACCATATATTTT.

The chain has TRBV7-8 and TRBJ2-1, with D tentatively TRBD2 (5 bases). Germline V gene lookup returns CDR1 SGHVS and CDR2 FQNEAQ. Trimming took off 1 base at V and 15 bases at J, with 13 bases between the two ends. The length of the CDR3 is 12 residues. This CDR3 is CASSLGRADPFF. For the CDR3, the DNA is TGTGCCAGCAGCTTAGGGCGGGCAGATCCGTTCTTC.

As DNA, the CDR3 is TGTGCCAGTAGTCCCGGGACACGGAACTATGGCTACACCTTC. This encodes CASSPGTRNYGYTF. The rearrangement uses TRBV19 and TRBJ1-2; the D gene is possibly TRBD1 (6 bases). Trimming took off 5 bases at V and 2 bases at J, with 12 bases between the two ends. The CDR3 runs to 14 residues. Germline CDR1 and CDR2: LNHDA and SQIVND (reference sequence).

The V and J genes are TRBV9 and TRBJ2-2; TRBD2 is a possible D gene (6 bases). The CDR3 has 14 residues. The germline CDR1 and CDR2 sequences are SGDLS and YYNGEE. Trimming took 7 bases from V and 0 from J, leaving 10 bases between them. The CDR3 coding sequence is TGTGCCAGCGAGGGAGGACCGAACACCGGGGAGCTGTTTTTT. Translating gives CASEGGPNTGELFF.

This clonotype was found a few times. The chain links TRBV28 to TRBJ2-7; the match to TRBD2 covers 12 bases. Unmatched junction bases numbered 1, after V lost 3 bases and J lost 4 bases. The CDR3 covers 14 residues. Germline V gene lookup returns CDR1 MDHEN and CDR2 SYDVKM. The CDR3 DNA reads TGTGCCAGCAGTTTCGGACTAGCGGGGTACGAGCAGTACTTC. Translated: CASSFGLAGYEQYF. Based on the CDR3 plus reference TRBV28 and TRBJ2-7, the full variable domain is DVKVTQSSRYLVKRTGEKVFLECVQDMDHENMFWYRQDPGLGLRLIYFSYDVKMKEKGDIPEGYSVSREKKERFSLILESASTNQTSMYLCASSFGLAGYEQYFGPGTRLTVT.

The gene calls are TRBV27 and TRBJ2-5; D not resolved. The germline V and J ends were trimmed by 3 bases and 5 bases, with 13 bases remaining between them. The V gene's germline CDR1 is MNHEY and CDR2 SMNVEV (reference sequence). The CDR3 contains 14 residues. DNA for the CDR3: TGTGCCAGCAGTTTTCTGGGCTCAAGCGAGACCCAGTACTTC. Its translation: CASSFLGSSETQYF.

The chain links TRBV9 to TRBJ2-7; 11 bases are a match to TRBD2. CDR3 length: 15 residues. Germline-derived CDR1 and CDR2 are SGDLS and YYNGEE. The V gene end was trimmed by 3 bases and the J gene end by 5 bases; junction bases not matched to a gene: 7. The CDR3 bases are TGTGCCAGCAGCGGTAGCGGGAGGGGAGCCGACGAGCAGTACTTC. Its translation is CASSGSGRGADEQYF.

Note on this clonotype: The conserved final phenylalanine or tryptophan is absent from the CDR3, which likely points to a read error. The chain employs TRBV19 and TRBJ1-6; D uncertain. The CDR3 has 14 amino acids. The ends were cut back, 4 bases at V and 6 bases at J, with 10 bases in the middle. CDR1 and CDR2 (germline): LNHDA, SQIVND (reference sequence). In nucleotides, the CDR3 is TGTGCCAGTAGTACCCCGGACGGTAATTCACCCCTCCACCTT. The encoded protein is CASSTPDGNSPLHL.

This clonotype occurred a few times. The chain uses TRBV7-9 and TRBJ2-7; D ambiguous. CDR3 size: 15 residues. In germline, CDR1 is SEHNR, CDR2 FQNEAQ (reference sequence). V was clipped by 1 base and J by 2 bases, with 12 bases between them. For the CDR3, the DNA is TGTGCCAGCAGCTTAGGGCCTAACCGACCCTACGAGCAGTACTTC. Translating gives CASSLGPNRPYEQYF.

The chain combines TRBV7-3 with TRBJ1-1; D might be TRBD1 (6 bases). The CDR3 runs 14 residues. Trimming cost V 1 base and J 2 bases, with 8 bases left between them. Germline loops: CDR1 SGHTA, CDR2 FQGTGA. The CDR3 region has the DNA TGTGCCAGCAGCTTAAGGGGGCGAAACACTGAAGCTTTCTTT. Residues: CASSLRGRNTEAFF.

The gene calls are TRBV6-5 and TRBJ2-7; D perhaps matches TRBD1 (6 bases). CDR3 length equals 15 residues. V was pared by 5 bases and J by 5 bases, with 19 bases between. Germline CDR1 reads MNHEY; CDR2 reads SVGAGI. CDR3 DNA sequence: TGTGCCAGCAGTAATGGGCAGGGGTCAGGAAACGAGCAGTACTTC. Translation gives CASSNGQGSGNEQYF.

The chain joins TRBV27 to TRBJ2-2, with D possibly matching TRBD2 (6 bases). The length of the CDR3 is 17 residues. Between the trimmed V and J ends, which lost 6 bases and 5 bases, there was a span of 22 bases. Germline values: CDR1 MNHEY, CDR2 SMNVEV (reference sequence). Written as DNA, the CDR3 is TGTGCCAGCAGCGAATCCAGGAGGGCTATATTAACCGGGGAGCTGTTTTTT. As protein: CASSESRRAILTGELFF.

The chain carries TRBV7-3 and TRBJ2-5; possible D gene TRBD1, 6 bases. V lost 2 bases and J 5 bases, leaving 9 bases between the germline ends. Germline V gene data show CDR1 as SGHTA and CDR2 as FQGTGA. CDR3 length: 13 amino acids. The CDR3 sequence is CASSLARGETQYF. CDR3 DNA sequence: TGTGCCAGCAGCTTAGCTAGGGGGGAGACCCAGTACTTC. The full variable domain, rest sourced from reference TRBV7-3 and TRBJ2-5, is GAGVSQTPSNKVTEKGKYVELRCDPISGHTALYWYRQSLGQGPEFLIYFQGTGAADDSGLPNDRFFAVRPEGSVSTLKIQRTERGDSAVYLCASSLARGETQYFGPGTRLLVL.

The chain recombines TRBV15 with TRBJ2-3; 7 nucleotides match TRBD1. CDR1 and CDR2 (germline): LNHNV, YYDKDF (reference sequence). This CDR3 is built from 13 residues. V lost 8 bases and J lost 7; bases outside the gene matches: 9. The DNA of the CDR3 is TGTGCCACCGGCCGACAGGGATCGAATACGCAGTATTTT. Translation gives CATGRQGSNTQYF.

The rearrangement uses TRBV29-1 and TRBJ1-3; D gene unclear. Germline V CDR1 and CDR2: SQVTM, ANQGSEA. Trimming cost V 3 bases and J 5 bases, with 8 bases left between them. This CDR3 has 12 residues. The CDR3 is CSVDSGRNTIYF. CDR3 sequence (DNA): TGCAGCGTTGATTCCGGACGAAACACCATATATTTT.

The V and J genes are TRBV11-2 and TRBJ1-2; a possible D gene is TRBD1 (6 bases). Trimming took 1 base from V and 3 from J, leaving 9 bases between them. Germline V gene sequence: CDR1 SGHAT, CDR2 FQNNGV. This CDR3 region has 14 residues. Here the CDR3 DNA reads TGTGCCAGCAGCTTAGCAGGGGAACACTATGGCTACACCTTC. Protein product: CASSLAGEHYGYTF.

J is TRBJ1-2 and V is TRBV9; TRBD1 aligns across 11 bases. The CDR3 loop spans 18 amino acids. The germline V gene encodes CDR1 SGDLS and CDR2 YYNGEE. V lost 0 bases, J lost 4 bases, and 11 bases stayed unmatched. The DNA for the CDR3 is TGTGCCAGCAGCGTAGACCGGACAGGGGGCCTATCCCGCTATGGCTACACCTTC. Its translation is CASSVDRTGGLSRYGYTF.

The chain is built from TRBV7-9 and TRBJ1-6; TRBD1 might be the D (6 bases). With 5 bases removed from V and 5 bases from J, the gap between germline ends came to 13 bases. This CDR3 spans 15 amino acids. The germline CDR1 and CDR2 sequences are SEHNR and FQNEAQ (reference sequence). The CDR3 loop reads CASSPLTGHNSPLHF. The CDR3 bases are TGTGCCAGCAGCCCTTTGACAGGCCATAATTCACCCCTCCACTTT.